This T cell receptor beta chain was recorded in a study of shared clonotypes between healthy human individuals. Overall study: Researchers drew samples from a couple of women and three men aged 18 to 49.

Unsorted PBMC DNA was run through sequencing on ten immunoSEQ deep assay plates. TCRdb keeps only in-frame clones here, not all; method: immunoSEQ multiplex PCR. The profile covers 450,000 to 550,000 clones, with approximately 85% appearing a single time and 10% to 15% taken by the ten largest. Findings and limits, study-wide: Clonotype sharing among the donors was expected to vary with sequencing depth.

As regards this clone: Its antigen is unknown.

This CDR3 comprises 16 residues. The germline gives CDR1 SNHLY, CDR2 FYNNEI. The V and J ends lost 7 bases and 7 bases, in that order; junction bases with no gene match: 16. The specimen was PBMCs. This receptor was obtained from a woman between 40 and 55 years old in good health. Some clones in this sample may be carry-over from other donors' samples. This chain uses TRBV2 with TRBJ2-7, with 10 bases aligning to TRBD1. In nucleotides, the CDR3 is TGTGCCAGCAAGTTAGCACTCGGGACAGGGGTAGGGGAGCAGTACTTC. Protein: CASKLALGTGVGEQYF.